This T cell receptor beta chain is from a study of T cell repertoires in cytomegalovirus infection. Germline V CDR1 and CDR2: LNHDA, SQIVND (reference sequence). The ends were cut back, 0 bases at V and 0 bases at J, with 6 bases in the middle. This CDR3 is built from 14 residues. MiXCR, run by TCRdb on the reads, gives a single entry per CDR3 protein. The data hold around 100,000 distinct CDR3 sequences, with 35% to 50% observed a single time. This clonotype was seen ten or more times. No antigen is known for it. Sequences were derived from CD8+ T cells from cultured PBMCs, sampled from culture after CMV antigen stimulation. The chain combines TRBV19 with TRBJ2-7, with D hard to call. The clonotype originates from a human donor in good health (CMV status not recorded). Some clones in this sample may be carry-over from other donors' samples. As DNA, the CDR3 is TGTGCCAGTAGTATAGAGGCAGACTCCTACGAGCAGTACTTC. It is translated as CASSIEADSYEQYF.